The 8 T cell receptor beta chains below were found in one sample sequenced in a study of cytomegalovirus exposure and HLA in healthy donors. The PCR was carried out with 60 Vbeta primers and 13 Jbeta primers. The protocol was immunoSEQ multiplex PCR, while the TCRdb copy is restricted to in-frame clones and leaves out a portion. Of around 94,000 clones listed, approximately 64% were seen once; the top ten hold about 4.5%. Sequenced material: PBMCs. The source is a human donor in good health.

This clone occurred a few times. The rearrangement joins TRBV11-2 to TRBJ1-1; D perhaps matches TRBD1 (5 bases). This CDR3 comprises 12 residues. Germline-derived CDR1 and CDR2 are SGHAT and FQNNGV. Trimming removed 0 bases at V and 12 bases at J, with 11 bases between. In DNA form, the CDR3 reads TGTGCCAGCAGCTTAGATGGAGGGGACCCTTTCTTT. As protein: CASSLDGGDPFF.

The CDR3 DNA sequence: TGCGCCAGCGCCCTTGCAGCACCAGGGGAAAAACTGTTTTTT. It yields the protein CASALAAPGEKLFF. The chain links TRBV5-1 to TRBJ1-4, with a tentative D call TRBD1 (5 bases). V dropped 7 bases and J dropped 8 bases, with 18 bases sitting between them. Per the germline V gene, CDR1 is SGHRS and CDR2 is YFSETQ. CDR3 length equals 14 residues.

The V gene is TRBV4-1, the J gene TRBJ2-1; 9 nucleotides match TRBD1. Per the germline V gene, CDR1 is MGHRA and CDR2 is YSYEKL. V shed 3 bases and J 5 bases; nucleotides not matched to a gene: 8. The CDR3 is made up of 16 amino acids. The CDR3 region has the DNA TGCGCCAGCAGCCACCAAGGGACAGGGTCCGACAATGAGCAGTTCTTC. Its protein is CASSHQGTGSDNEQFF.

The chain employs TRBV6-4 and TRBJ2-6, with 9 bases that match TRBD2. This CDR3 is built from 17 residues. Germline values: CDR1 MRHNA, CDR2 SNTAGT. The V gene end was trimmed by 4 bases and the J gene end by 2 bases; junction bases not matched to a gene: 6. The CDR3, as DNA: TGTGCCAGCAGTGCGGCTAGCGGGATAACTGGGGCCAACGTCCTGACTTTC. Its translation: CASSAASGITGANVLTF.

V gene TRBV5-4 combines with J gene TRBJ2-5; TRBD1 matches at 7 bases. In germline, CDR1 is SGHNT, CDR2 YYREEE (reference sequence). The length of the CDR3 is 15 residues. The V gene end was trimmed by 4 bases and the J gene end by 4 bases; junction bases not matched to a gene: 10. The CDR3 is CASSRDSSPGETQYF. In DNA form, the CDR3 reads TGTGCCAGCAGCCGGGACAGTTCCCCGGGAGAGACCCAGTACTTC.

J is TRBJ2-7 and V is TRBV7-6, with 7 bases aligning to TRBD2. V gave up 5 bases and J gave up 7 bases; unmatched junction bases: 8. CDR1 is SGHVS and CDR2 is FNYEAQ in the germline V gene. This CDR3 has 13 amino acids. The DNA for the CDR3 is TGTGCCAGCAGCCCGGGGGAGGGACTGGAGCAGTACTTC. Amino acid sequence: CASSPGEGLEQYF.

CDR3 DNA sequence: TGTGCCAGCAGGGCCGACAGCAATGAAAAACTGTTTTTT. Translated: CASRADSNEKLFF. The rearrangement links TRBV25-1 to TRBJ1-4; TRBD1 is a possible D gene (5 bases). Germline assignment: CDR1 MGHDK and CDR2 SYGVNS. V was pared by 6 bases and J by 5 bases, with 10 bases between. CDR3 size: 13 residues.

This clone was picked up one time. This sequence joins TRBV7-8 and TRBJ2-5; 11 positions match TRBD2. The CDR3 contains 16 residues. The junction had 5 bases not matched to a gene; V was cut back by 4 bases and J by 1 base. Germline CDR1 is SGHVS and CDR2 is FQNEAQ. CDR3 amino acids: CASSSRGTSGQETQYF. The CDR3 DNA is TGTGCCAGCAGCTCGCGAGGGACTAGCGGCCAAGAGACCCAGTACTTC. The whole variable domain, remainder taken from reference TRBV7-8 and TRBJ2-5, is GAGVSQSPRYKVAKRGQDVALRCDPISGHVSLFWYQQALGQGPEFLTYFQNEAQLDKSGLPSDRFFAERPEGSVSTLKIQRTQQEDSAVYLCASSSRGTSGQETQYFGPGTRLLVL.